This T cell receptor (beta chain) was recorded in a study of vaccination effects on CD4 cells after COVID-19. Concerning this clone: No antigen is known for it.

Only in-frame clones appear in the TCRdb table, and some are missing; sequencing was by immunoSEQ multiplex PCR. This sample carries tens of thousands of clones, nearly 75% of them seen once, and the ten largest clones take approximately 2.4%. This CDR3 is built from 16 residues. Trimming shortened V by 4 bases and J by 5 bases, and 17 bases separated the two germline ends. The germline gives CDR1 KGHDR, CDR2 SFDVKD. Between days 9 and 11 of culture, CD4+ T cells were separated out. Either the mRNA-1273 or the BNT162b2 vaccine was given to participants as two doses. The sequence came from a human donor who received a COVID-19 vaccine. V gene TRBV24-1 combines with J gene TRBJ2-1, with D possibly called TRBD1 or TRBD2 (5 bases each). This specimen was CD4+ T cells from PBMCs cultured without peptide, taken after COVID-19 vaccination. The CDR3 loop is CATSDPPGTVDNEQFF. CDR3 in DNA: TGTGCCACCAGTGACCCTCCGGGGACGGTAGACAATGAGCAGTTCTTC.